This T cell receptor (beta chain) was profiled in a study of T-cell memory formation after mild COVID-19. Study in general: In these data, TCR clusters were largely donor specific. Study findings and constraints: A subset of responding clones appeared in pre-infection memory, suggesting cross-reactive memory joined.

The length of the CDR3 is 15 residues. Germline CDR1 is DFQATT and CDR2 is SNEGSKA (reference sequence). V lost 1 base to trimming and J lost 2 bases, with 12 bases between them. This clonotype was counted many times. What it binds is not known. Each CDR3 protein is one row after TCRdb ran MiXCR on the 5' RACE reads. The sample shows a few hundred thousand distinct CDR3 sequences, 8% to 9.5% of them seen only once. Material for sequencing was PBMCs or a T cell subset sorted from them (not recorded which). The sequence was obtained from a man between 18 and 29 years old who had mild COVID-19 (a few samples of this study predate the infection). Cell type and time point are not known. This chain uses TRBV20-1 with TRBJ2-1; D gene uncertain. The CDR3 region is CSARGSRQAYNEQFF. The DNA of the CDR3 is TGCAGTGCTAGAGGGTCTCGGCAGGCCTACAATGAGCAGTTCTTC.